The next 10 T cell receptor beta chains were all read from a single sample in a study of shared clonotypes between healthy human individuals. Sequencing used immunoSEQ multiplex PCR; TCRdb keeps in-frame clones, though not all of them. The sample holds roughly 850,000 clones, 96% seen once. It was CD45RO-negative cells, positively selected for CCR7, that made up naive CD8 cells, with terminally differentiated effector memory CD45RA+ cells excluded. Sequenced: naive CD8+ T cells sorted from blood. Source of these receptors: a man aged 25-45 years in good health.

Comment on this clone: The junction departs from germline at one end; a sequencing error may be responsible. The chain recombines TRBV5-1 with TRBJ2-1; 7 bases agree with TRBD2. Germline loops: CDR1 SGHRS, CDR2 YFSETQ. The length of the CDR3 is 16 residues. The CDR3 spells CASSLIAVSLADDLIF. The CDR3 DNA reads TGCGCCAGCAGCTTGATCGCAGTTTCTCTAGCGGATGACCTCATCTTC.

Remarks on this clone: Other nucleotide sequences from this sample produce the same CDR3. V and J are TRBV7-9 and TRBJ1-1; D gene ambiguous. Trimming stripped 1 base from V and 5 bases from J, with 5 bases between. This CDR3 has 12 residues. Germline assignment: CDR1 SEHNR and CDR2 FQNEAQ (reference sequence). CDR3 residues: CASSLDGTEAFF. The CDR3 nucleotides are TGTGCCAGCAGCTTAGATGGGACTGAAGCTTTCTTT.

V is TRBV5-1 and J is TRBJ2-3, with unresolved D. CDR1 is SGHRS, CDR2 YFSETQ, per germline. V lost 0 bases and J 1 base, leaving 9 bases between the germline ends. The CDR3 spans 15 residues. Written as DNA, the CDR3 is TGCGCCAGCAGCTTGGTCGTCGGACGCACAGATACGCAGTATTTT. Protein product: CASSLVVGRTDTQYF.

The chain carries TRBV13 and TRBJ2-5; unclear D gene. The V end was cut by 5 bases, the J end by 5 bases, with 9 bases between. The CDR3 is made up of 12 amino acids. Germline V gene data show CDR1 as PRHDT and CDR2 as FYEKMQ (reference sequence). The CDR3 is CASSGRSETQYF. DNA for the CDR3: TGTGCCAGCAGCGGAAGGTCGGAGACCCAGTACTTC.

V and J are TRBV7-9 and TRBJ1-4; tentatively, D is TRBD1 (6 bases). This CDR3 region has 15 residues. Germline values: CDR1 SEHNR, CDR2 FQNEAQ (reference sequence). Trimming pared 5 bases from V and 0 bases from J, leaving 10 bases between. CDR3 in DNA: TGTGCCAGCAGCCCCCGGACAGCAACTAATGAAAAACTGTTTTTT. Residues: CASSPRTATNEKLFF.

The chain has TRBV11-2 and TRBJ2-1; 11 nucleotides agree with TRBD2. The V gene end was trimmed by 1 base and the J gene end by 8 bases; junction bases not matched to a gene: 7. Germline-derived CDR1 and CDR2 are SGHAT and FQNNGV. CDR3 size: 16 residues. The CDR3 sequence is CASSLVTSGGWDEQFF. For the CDR3, the DNA is TGTGCCAGCAGCTTAGTTACTAGCGGGGGATGGGATGAGCAGTTCTTC. The whole variable domain, filled in from reference TRBV11-2 and TRBJ2-1, reads EAGVAQSPRYKIIEKRQSVAFWCNPISGHATLYWYQQILGQGPKLLIQFQNNGVVDDSQLPKDRFSAERLKGVDSTLKIQPAKLEDSAVYLCASSLVTSGGWDEQFFGPGTRLTVL.

The V and J genes are TRBV9 and TRBJ2-5; TRBD2 agrees at 7 bases. Germline-derived CDR1 and CDR2 are SGDLS and YYNGEE. Unmatched junction bases numbered 2, after V lost 0 bases and J lost 0 bases. This CDR3 has 15 residues. CDR3 bases: TGTGCCAGCAGCGTAGTAGCGGGTAACCAAGAGACCCAGTACTTC. It encodes CASSVVAGNQETQYF.

V is TRBV25-1 and J is TRBJ2-2; the match to TRBD1 covers 12 bases. After removal of 6 bases from V and 5 bases from J, the junction contained 4 bases not matched to a gene. CDR1 is MGHDK, CDR2 SYGVNS, per germline. The CDR3 contains 15 residues. The CDR3 reads CASRGQGALTGELFF. The CDR3 DNA reads as TGTGCCAGCAGGGGACAGGGGGCTCTAACCGGGGAGCTGTTTTTT. Combining the CDR3 with reference TRBV25-1 and TRBJ2-2 gives the whole variable domain EADIYQTPRYLVIGTGKKITLECSQTMGHDKMYWYQQDPGMELHLIHYSYGVNSTEKGDLSSESTVSRIRTEHFPLTLESARPSHTSQYLCASRGQGALTGELFFGEGSRLTVL.

The rearrangement joins TRBV7-9 to TRBJ2-3; 7 nucleotides line up with TRBD2. CDR1 is SEHNR and CDR2 is FQNEAQ in the germline V gene (reference sequence). The J segment lost 7 bases and the V segment lost 3 bases, leaving 1 base of the junction unmatched. The CDR3 is 12 residues long. This CDR3 is CASSLGGNTQYF. CDR3 bases: TGTGCCAGCAGCTTGGGGGGGAATACGCAGTATTTT.

V gene TRBV2 combines with J gene TRBJ2-1, with D perhaps matching TRBD1 (5 bases). The CDR3 sequence is 16 residues long. V dropped 3 bases and J dropped 1 base, with 13 bases sitting between them. The V gene's germline CDR1 is SNHLY and CDR2 FYNNEI. In nucleotides, the CDR3 is TGTGCCAGCAGTGATGGCCAGGGTAAATCCTACAATGAGCAGTTCTTC. Amino acid sequence: CASSDGQGKSYNEQFF.